One sample yielded the 8 T cell receptor beta chains listed below, sequenced in a study of cytomegalovirus exposure and HLA in healthy donors. This PCR relied on a set of 60 Vbeta primers and 13 Jbeta primers. Clones were read by immunoSEQ multiplex PCR, and TCRdb kept only the in-frame ones, dropping some. The table lists approximately 180,000 clones, around 80% of them singletons. The sample taken for sequencing was PBMCs. The receptors derive from a woman aged 55-70 years in good health and CMV-seropositive.

This chain uses TRBV30 with TRBJ2-2, with D unclear. From germline, CDR1 is GTSNPN and CDR2 SVGIG (reference sequence). This CDR3 has 13 amino acids. V was pared by 3 bases and J by 4 bases, with 9 bases between. The CDR3: CAWSPVLTGELFF. The CDR3 DNA sequence: TGTGCCTGGAGCCCCGTCCTCACCGGGGAGCTGTTTTTT.

V usage is TRBV15 and J usage is TRBJ2-7; 9 nucleotides line up with TRBD2. The CDR3 is 18 residues long. With 0 bases clipped from V and 1 base from J, the junction kept 10 bases outside the gene matches. CDR1 and CDR2 (germline): LNHNV, YYDKDF (reference sequence). CDR3 sequence: CATSRDRGPAGGSYEQYF. The CDR3 coding sequence is TGTGCCACCAGCAGAGATCGAGGACCAGCGGGAGGATCCTACGAGCAGTACTTC.

The chain combines TRBV7-2 with TRBJ1-1; no reliable D call. CDR3 length: 15 residues. The V end was cut by 1 base, the J end by 2 bases, with 11 bases between. Germline V CDR1 and CDR2: SGHTA, FQGNSA. The CDR3 DNA follows: TGTGCCAGCAGCTTAGAACTCGGGTTAAACACTGAAGCTTTCTTT. It specifies CASSLELGLNTEAFF.

The sample holds a few counts of this clone. The V gene is TRBV2, the J gene TRBJ1-3; unclear D gene. The CDR3 covers 14 residues. The germline CDR1 and CDR2 sequences are SNHLY and FYNNEI. The V gene lost 5 bases and the J gene lost 2 bases, with 10 bases spanning the gap. CDR3 sequence: CASSIQRPGNTIYF. The CDR3 DNA follows: TGTGCCAGCAGTATACAGAGACCTGGAAACACCATATATTTT.

The J gene is TRBJ1-2, the V gene TRBV5-6; 8 nucleotides align to TRBD1. V shed 1 base, J shed 2 bases, and the junction held 4 bases outside the gene matches. The CDR3 runs to 15 residues. Per the germline V gene, CDR1 is SGHDT and CDR2 is YYEEEE. CDR3 sequence (DNA): TGTGCCAGCAGCTTGATTGGACAGGGAAACTATGGCTACACCTTC. This encodes CASSLIGQGNYGYTF.

This clone was detected only a few times. This chain links TRBV7-3 with TRBJ2-7; 11 bases map to TRBD2. CDR3 length: 18 amino acids. V shed 4 bases and J 6 bases; nucleotides not matched to a gene: 17. The germline gives CDR1 SGHTA, CDR2 FQGTGA. The CDR3 spells CASSSFALAGALEGEQYF. The CDR3 region has the DNA TGTGCCAGCAGCTCCTTCGCACTAGCGGGGGCTTTGGAGGGCGAGCAGTACTTC.

This clone was recorded once. The J gene is TRBJ1-2, the V gene TRBV4-1; no clear D. Per the germline V gene, CDR1 is MGHRA and CDR2 is YSYEKL. The CDR3 is 14 amino acids. V shed 2 bases and J shed 4 bases, with 11 bases lying between them. The CDR3 DNA is TGCGCCAGCAGCCAATTACCGGTTGGCTATGGCTACACCTTC. It is translated as CASSQLPVGYGYTF.

This clone was seen more than once but under ten times. This sequence joins TRBV5-4 and TRBJ2-7; 8 nucleotides align to TRBD2. Germline CDR1 is SGHNT and CDR2 is YYREEE (reference sequence). The CDR3 contains 16 residues. Trimming removed 3 bases from V and 2 bases from J; junction bases left unmatched: 10. CDR3 protein: CASSSNVAGRTYEQYF. In DNA form, the CDR3 reads TGTGCCAGCAGCTCAAATGTAGCGGGGAGGACCTACGAGCAGTACTTC.